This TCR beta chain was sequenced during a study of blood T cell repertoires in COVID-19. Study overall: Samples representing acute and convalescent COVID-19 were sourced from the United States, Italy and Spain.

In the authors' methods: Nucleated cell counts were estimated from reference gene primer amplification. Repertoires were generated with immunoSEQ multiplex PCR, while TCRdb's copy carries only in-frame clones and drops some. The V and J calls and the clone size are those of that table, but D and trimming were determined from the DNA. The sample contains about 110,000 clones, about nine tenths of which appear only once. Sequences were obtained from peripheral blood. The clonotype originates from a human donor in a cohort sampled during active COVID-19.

The CDR3 sequence: CASRDRGVGGNTIYF. The CDR3, as DNA: TGTGCCAGCAGGGACAGGGGAGTAGGAGGAAACACCATATATTTT. The chain recombines TRBV21-1 with TRBJ1-3; the D call in the table, TRBD1, was not verified against the DNA. TRBV21-1 corresponds to a pseudogene. CDR3 size: 15 residues.